This TCR beta chain comes out of a study of blood T cell repertoires in COVID-19. Participants, roughly 18 to 89 years old, spanned 25 or so US areas. Cohort 3 donors were reported recovered after two negative PCRs, clearance, or symptom resolution. Original processing methods: Reference gene primer amplification gave nucleated cell count estimates. The method was immunoSEQ multiplex PCR; TCRdb's version includes in-frame clones alone and lacks a portion of them. The V and J calls and clone size come from that table; D and trimming were worked out from the DNA. In the table there are under 250,000 clones, 65% to 85% of which are singletons. This CDR3 comprises 14 residues. V dropped 0 bases and J dropped 14; count of bases not matched to a gene: 7. Per germline, CDR1 LGHDT and CDR2 YNNKEL (reference sequence).

The TCR comes from a woman aged 60-70 years who had recovered from COVID-19. The sequenced material came from PBMCs or T cells enriched from blood (not recorded which). This rearrangement joins TRBV3-1 (or the pseudogene TRBV3-2) to TRBJ2-3; 11 bases map to TRBD2. The CDR3 protein is CASSQEGLADVLYF. CDR3 nucleotides: TGTGCCAGCAGCCAAGAGGGACTAGCGGACGTCCTGTATTTT.